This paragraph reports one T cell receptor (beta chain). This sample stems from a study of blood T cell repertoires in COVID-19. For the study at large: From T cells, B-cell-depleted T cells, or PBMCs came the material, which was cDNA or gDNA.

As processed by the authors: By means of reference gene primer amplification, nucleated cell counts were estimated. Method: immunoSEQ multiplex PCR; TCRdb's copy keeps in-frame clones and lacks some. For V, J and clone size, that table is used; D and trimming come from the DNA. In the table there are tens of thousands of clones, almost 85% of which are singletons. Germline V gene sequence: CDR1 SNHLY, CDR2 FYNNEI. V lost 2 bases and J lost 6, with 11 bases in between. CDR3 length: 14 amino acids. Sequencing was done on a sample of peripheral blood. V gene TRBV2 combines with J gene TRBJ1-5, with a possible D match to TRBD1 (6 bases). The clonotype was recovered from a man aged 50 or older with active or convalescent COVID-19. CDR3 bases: TGTGCCAGCAGTGAAACAGGGTACGGTCAGCCCCAGCATTTT. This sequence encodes CASSETGYGQPQHF.